This T cell receptor (beta chain) was identified in a study of blood T cell repertoires in COVID-19. Sequencing was performed with immunoSEQ multiplex PCR; in TCRdb, only in-frame clones are kept and a portion is missing. This table has 40,000 to 55,000 clones, 60% to 80% appearing once. Deletions cut 4 bases from V and 0 bases from J, with 19 bases between. Germline values: CDR1 SGHRS, CDR2 YFSETQ. The CDR3 is 17 amino acids. The source is a man in his 70s with acute or convalescent COVID-19. The specimen sequenced was peripheral blood. This chain connects TRBV5-1 to TRBJ1-1; D remains unclear. In nucleotides, the CDR3 is TGCGCCAGCAGCGGAAGATGGGGAAAGGAGGTGAACACTGAAGCTTTCTTT. Translated: CASSGRWGKEVNTEAFF.